The 21 T cell receptor beta chains below come from one sample, sequenced in a study of regulatory and conventional T cells in RAG deficiency. Clones were read by immunoSEQ multiplex PCR, and TCRdb kept only the in-frame ones, dropping some. The data contain 5,500 to 9,000 clones, approximately 89% of them singletons. The sorted regulatory T cells were CD4+, CD25-high and CD127-low, with genomic DNA sequenced. These data were also filed under a second study, of regulatory T cells. That paper adds: Primers: 52 TRBV forward and 13 TRBJ reverse.

Sequenced sample: CD127- CD25+ CD4+ Tregs sorted from blood. These TCRs come from a human donor in good health.

V gene TRBV19 combines with J gene TRBJ1-1, with D possibly matching TRBD1 (5 bases). This CDR3 region has 13 residues. V was shortened by 5 bases and J by 8 bases, with 15 bases between the two germline ends. Germline assignment: CDR1 LNHDA and CDR2 SQIVND (reference sequence). As DNA, the CDR3 is TGTGCCAGTAGTCCCAGGGTCCCCCCCGAAGCTTTCTTT. Amino acids: CASSPRVPPEAFF.

The chain uses TRBV7-2 and TRBJ2-2; TRBD1 is a possible D gene (6 bases). The CDR3 has 16 amino acids. Germline V gene lookup returns CDR1 SGHTA and CDR2 FQGNSA. Trimming pared 5 bases from V and 7 bases from J, leaving 20 bases between. CDR3 sequence reads: CASSRAWGRIVGELFF. The CDR3 coding sequence is TGTGCCAGCAGCCGGGCGTGGGGGCGCATTGTCGGGGAGCTGTTTTTT. Based on the CDR3 plus reference TRBV7-2 and TRBJ2-2, the full variable domain is GAGVSQSPSNKVTEKGKDVELRCDPISGHTALYWYRQSLGQGLEFLIYFQGNSAPDKSGLPSDRFSAERTGGSVSTLTIQRTQQEDSAVYLCASSRAWGRIVGELFFGEGSRLTVL.

The V and J genes are TRBV7-8 and TRBJ1-1; D call uncertain. The CDR3 loop spans 15 amino acids. Per germline, CDR1 SGHVS and CDR2 FQNEAQ. Trimming removed 2 bases from V and 0 bases from J, with 10 bases in between. The CDR3 sequence is CASSLLAGMNTEAFF. CDR3 nucleotides: TGTGCCAGCAGCTTACTGGCGGGAATGAACACTGAAGCTTTCTTT.

This clone appeared once. The chain couples TRBV7-2 to TRBJ1-6; no firm D call. V lost 5 bases and J 1 base, leaving 12 bases between the germline ends. Germline CDR1 SGHTA, CDR2 FQGNSA. The CDR3 extends over 16 amino acids. As DNA, the CDR3 is TGTGCCAGCAGCCCAACGGGGAATTCCTATAATTCACCCCTCCACTTT. Its protein is CASSPTGNSYNSPLHF.

The genes are TRBV29-1 and TRBJ2-1; possibly TRBD1 for D (6 bases). The CDR3 sequence is 14 residues long. Germline-derived CDR1 and CDR2 are SQVTM and ANQGSEA. Trimming removed 7 bases from V and 1 base from J, with 14 bases in between. The CDR3: CSADGTPSYNEQFF. The CDR3 DNA follows: TGCAGCGCCGACGGGACACCTTCCTACAATGAGCAGTTCTTC.

This clone has more than one count but fewer than ten. The chain joins TRBV7-9 to TRBJ1-1, with D perhaps TRBD1 (6 bases). CDR3 size: 15 residues. The germline CDR1 and CDR2 sequences are SEHNR and FQNEAQ (reference sequence). V gave up 4 bases and J gave up 1 base, with 13 bases separating them. The CDR3 loop is CASSSTTGSNTEAFF. As DNA, the CDR3 is TGTGCCAGCAGCTCCACGACAGGATCGAACACTGAAGCTTTCTTT.

The chain links TRBV2 to TRBJ2-1, with D possibly TRBD1 on 6 matching bases. Trimming took off 4 bases at V and 9 bases at J, with 7 bases between the two ends. The CDR3 loop spans 11 amino acids. CDR1 is SNHLY, CDR2 FYNNEI, per germline. The CDR3 sequence is CASSVRGEQFF. The CDR3 DNA sequence: TGTGCCAGCAGTGTCAGGGGTGAGCAGTTCTTC.

This clone was seen just once. V is TRBV5-1 and J is TRBJ2-3, with D hard to call. The V end lost 1 base, the J end lost 0 bases, and 6 bases lay between the germline ends. CDR3 size: 14 residues. Per germline, CDR1 SGHRS and CDR2 YFSETQ. The CDR3 spells CASSLFGSTDTQYF. In DNA, the CDR3 is TGCGCCAGCAGCTTGTTCGGTAGCACAGATACGCAGTATTTT.

This clone showed up just a few times. The chain couples TRBV19 to TRBJ2-6; D remains ambiguous. V lost 6 bases to trimming and J lost 1 base, with 7 bases between them. The length of the CDR3 is 14 residues. The germline V gene has CDR1 LNHDA and CDR2 SQIVND (reference sequence). The CDR3 reads CASRMTSGANVLTF. The CDR3 coding sequence is TGTGCCAGTAGGATGACATCTGGGGCCAACGTCCTGACTTTC.

The J gene is TRBJ1-1, the V gene TRBV6-5; D might be TRBD1 (5 bases). Trimming cost V 0 bases and J 5 bases, with 13 bases left between them. There are 15 residues in the CDR3. The germline gives CDR1 MNHEY, CDR2 SVGAGI. The CDR3 loop is CASSYSTGVRTEAFF. CDR3 DNA: TGTGCCAGCAGTTACTCGACGGGGGTCAGGACTGAAGCTTTCTTT.

This clone has just one count. The rearrangement joins TRBV9 to TRBJ2-2; TRBD2 agrees at 9 bases. CDR1 is SGDLS and CDR2 is YYNGEE in the germline V gene. Trimming took 4 bases from V and 1 from J; bases not matched to a gene: 5. This CDR3 spans 16 amino acids. The DNA of the CDR3 is TGTGCCAGCAGCCCTATTAGCGGGGGGAACACCGGGGAGCTGTTTTTT. Translating it yields CASSPISGGNTGELFF.

The CDR3 coding sequence is TGTGCCAGCAGTGAGGGACAGGGAGGTCAGCCCCAGCATTTT. This codes for CASSEGQGGQPQHF. J is TRBJ1-5 and V is TRBV2; 9 bases are shared with TRBD1. The CDR3 consists of 14 residues. Germline V gene lookup returns CDR1 SNHLY and CDR2 FYNNEI. The V gene end was trimmed by 3 bases and the J gene end by 6 bases; junction bases not matched to a gene: 3. Based on the CDR3 plus reference TRBV2 and TRBJ1-5, the full variable domain is EPEVTQTPSHQVTQMGQEVILRCVPISNHLYFYWYRQILGQKVEFLVSFYNNEISEKSEIFDDQFSVERPDGSNFTLKIRSTKLEDSAMYFCASSEGQGGQPQHFGDGTRLSIL.

This clone was seen just once. The chain couples TRBV7-9 to TRBJ1-1, with 12 bases identical to TRBD1. The CDR3 consists of 18 residues. The V gene end was trimmed by 6 bases and the J gene end by 0 bases; junction bases not matched to a gene: 11. CDR1 is SEHNR, CDR2 FQNEAQ, per germline (reference sequence). The CDR3 DNA is TGTGCCAGCAGAGCCGGGACAGGGGGCTTGATGTTGAACACTGAAGCTTTCTTT. Translating gives CASRAGTGGLMLNTEAFF.

The chain uses TRBV27 and TRBJ2-1; 9 nucleotides align to TRBD1. J gave up 5 bases and V 6 bases, and 8 bases lay outside the gene matches. Per the germline V gene, CDR1 is MNHEY and CDR2 is SMNVEV (reference sequence). CDR3 length: 15 residues. As DNA, the CDR3 is TGTGCCAGCAGCCCGAGGACAGGGGCCAACAATGAGCAGTTCTTC. It encodes CASSPRTGANNEQFF.

The V and J genes are TRBV21-1 and TRBJ2-2; TRBD1, the table's D call, was not compared with the DNA. TRBV21-1 is a pseudogene segment. The CDR3 extends over 19 amino acids. The CDR3 region has the DNA TGTGCCAGCAGCAAAAAAACCGCCAGGGGGCATTCGGACACCGGGGAGCTGTTTTTT. Encoded protein: CASSKKTARGHSDTGELFF.

The chain couples TRBV19 to TRBJ2-3; maybe TRBD2 (5 bases). Per the germline V gene, CDR1 is LNHDA and CDR2 is SQIVND (reference sequence). Trimming stripped 6 bases from V and 1 base from J, with 8 bases between. This CDR3 has 13 residues. The CDR3 loop is CASRSGGTDTQYF. The CDR3 nucleotides read TGTGCCAGTAGGTCCGGGGGCACAGATACGCAGTATTTT.

J is TRBJ1-2 and V is TRBV4-1; 7 nucleotides align to TRBD1. The V gene end was trimmed by 4 bases and the J gene end by 1 base; junction bases not matched to a gene: 12. CDR3 length: 17 residues. The V gene's germline CDR1 is MGHRA and CDR2 YSYEKL. The CDR3 nucleotides are TGCGCCAGCAGCCTTTATACAGACAGGGCGGTTAACTATGGCTACACCTTC. Translating it yields CASSLYTDRAVNYGYTF.

J is TRBJ1-1 and V is TRBV18, with D possibly TRBD1 on 5 matching bases. Trimming stripped 0 bases from V and 4 bases from J, with 21 bases between. The CDR3 has 18 amino acids. CDR1 and CDR2 (germline): KGHSH, LQKENI. The CDR3: CASSPPIRQSLLSTEAFF. Written as DNA, the CDR3 is TGTGCCAGCTCACCACCGATCCGACAGTCCCTCTTGAGCACTGAAGCTTTCTTT.

The chain links TRBV4-1 to TRBJ1-4, with D possibly being TRBD1 (5 bases). Germline-derived CDR1 and CDR2 are MGHRA and YSYEKL. V was pared by 5 bases and J by 4 bases, with 17 bases between. CDR3 length: 16 amino acids. CDR3 DNA: TGCGCCAGCAGCAAAAAAGGGCAGGGACTTAATGAAAAACTGTTTTTT. As protein: CASSKKGQGLNEKLFF.

The gene calls are TRBV4-2 and TRBJ1-4, with TRBD1 as a possible D gene (6 bases). V was shortened by 3 bases and J by 14 bases, with 19 bases between the two germline ends. CDR1 LGHNA and CDR2 YNFKEQ come from the germline V gene. There are 14 residues in the CDR3. CDR3 coding DNA: TGTGCCAGCAGCCATGATACCACCAGGGACATTCTGTTTTTT. This sequence encodes CASSHDTTRDILFF.

The V call is TRBV2, the J call TRBJ2-1; D is perhaps TRBD1 (5 bases). The germline V gene has CDR1 SNHLY and CDR2 FYNNEI. The CDR3 is made up of 9 amino acids. The V gene lost 11 bases and the J gene lost 15 bases, with 14 bases spanning the gap. The CDR3 DNA is TGTGCCGGGCAGGGCGCCCGGTTCTTC. Translated, it gives CAGQGARFF.